A selection of T cell receptor beta chains follows, all from one sample in a study of cytomegalovirus exposure and HLA in healthy donors. Here immunoSEQ multiplex PCR was the method, and the copy in TCRdb shows in-frame clones only, minus some. The data show 95,000 to 150,000 clones, roughly 89% seen once. Sequenced input: PBMCs. The source is a woman between 18 and 30 years old in good health and CMV-seronegative. The CDR3 runs from the conserved cysteine through the conserved F or W. Each record gives: CDR3 DNA, CDR3 protein, J gene, D gene, clone size, V gene. The D gene is left open where the match is weak. Rows may omit the clone size; those that give it use once, few, many or a size class.

CDR3 DNA: TGTGCCAGCTCACCTGGGCACGGAGAGACCCAGTACTTC; CDR3 protein: CASSPGHGETQYF; J gene: TRBJ2-5; D gene: -; clone size: -; V gene: TRBV18
CDR3 DNA: TGTGCCAGCAGAGAAGGGGACTCTTTCTCTTACGAGCAGTACTTC; CDR3 protein: CASREGDSFSYEQYF; J gene: TRBJ2-7; D gene: -; clone size: -; V gene: TRBV27
CDR3 DNA: TGCGCCAGCAGCCTTGGGACAGGGGTAGGCGAGCAGTACTTC; CDR3 protein: CASSLGTGVGEQYF; J gene: TRBJ2-7; D gene: TRBD1; clone size: -; V gene: TRBV4-3
CDR3 DNA: TGTGCCAGCAGCAACCACCGTAGCCGGACTAGCGGAGCAGAGTTCTTC; CDR3 protein: CASSNHRSRTSGAEFF; J gene: TRBJ2-1; D gene: -; clone size: -; V gene: TRBV21-1
CDR3 DNA: TGTGCCAGCAGCTTCCTAGCGGGCGTTACAGATACGCAGTATTTT; CDR3 protein: CASSFLAGVTDTQYF; J gene: TRBJ2-3; D gene: TRBD2; clone size: -; V gene: TRBV5-4
CDR3 DNA: TGTGCCAGCACGCTCCCCCACTACACAGATACGCAGTATTTT; CDR3 protein: CASTLPHYTDTQYF; J gene: TRBJ2-3; D gene: -; clone size: -; V gene: TRBV6-1
CDR3 DNA: TGTGCCAGCAGTTTACCCCCAGGGTTCTGGGTGGAAGAGACCCAGTACTTC; CDR3 protein: CASSLPPGFWVEETQYF; J gene: TRBJ2-5; D gene: -; clone size: -; V gene: TRBV28
CDR3 DNA: TGTGCCAGCAGGCGAGGGACAGAAACGAACACCATATATTTT; CDR3 protein: CASRRGTETNTIYF; J gene: TRBJ1-3; D gene: TRBD1; clone size: -; V gene: TRBV6-1
CDR3 DNA: TGTGCCAGCAGCTCTAAAACTGGGGCGGGAGCCAACGTCCTGACTTTC; CDR3 protein: CASSSKTGAGANVLTF; J gene: TRBJ2-6; D gene: -; clone size: -; V gene: TRBV5-4
CDR3 DNA: TGTGCCAGCAGTTTCTCCAGGGCTCAAGAGACCCAGTACTTC; CDR3 protein: CASSFSRAQETQYF; J gene: TRBJ2-5; D gene: -; clone size: -; V gene: TRBV28
CDR3 DNA: TGTGCCAGCAGTTCCAGTAGGATGGAAGGACAGGGGCCTCAGCAAGAGACCCAGTACTTC; CDR3 protein: CASSSSRMEGQGPQQETQYF; J gene: TRBJ2-5; D gene: TRBD1; clone size: -; V gene: TRBV27
CDR3 DNA: TGTGCCAGCAGCGGAGGAGGGACAGGTAGAAATCAGCCCCAGCATTTT; CDR3 protein: CASSGGGTGRNQPQHF; J gene: TRBJ1-5; D gene: TRBD1; clone size: -; V gene: TRBV9
CDR3 DNA: TGTGCCACCAAAGGGACAGTCGGGCAGGGAAATCAGCCCCAGCATTTT; CDR3 protein: CATKGTVGQGNQPQHF; J gene: TRBJ1-5; D gene: TRBD1; clone size: -; V gene: TRBV19
CDR3 DNA: TGCGCCAGCAGCCAAGATCTGGGGCCGAGGCAGCCCCAGCATTTT; CDR3 protein: CASSQDLGPRQPQHF; J gene: TRBJ1-5; D gene: -; clone size: -; V gene: TRBV4-3
CDR3 DNA: TGTGCCAGCAGTCTTTCAGCGGGGGGATACTACGAGCAGTACTTC; CDR3 protein: CASSLSAGGYYEQYF; J gene: TRBJ2-7; D gene: TRBD2; clone size: few; V gene: TRBV2
CDR3 DNA: TGTGCCACCAGCAGAGGCCTAAGCGGAGGCACCGGCACTGAGCAGTTCTTC; CDR3 protein: CATSRGLSGGTGTEQFF; J gene: TRBJ2-1; D gene: -; clone size: -; V gene: TRBV15
CDR3 DNA: TGTGCCAGCACCAAACTAGCGGGAGAGACCCAGTACTTC; CDR3 protein: CASTKLAGETQYF; J gene: TRBJ2-5; D gene: TRBD2; clone size: -; V gene: TRBV28
CDR3 DNA: TGTGCCAGCAGCCAAGACGAGCGGGGGAACTCCTACGAGCAGTACTTC; CDR3 protein: CASSQDERGNSYEQYF; J gene: TRBJ2-7; D gene: TRBD2; clone size: once; V gene: TRBV9
CDR3 DNA: TGTGCCAGTAGTACCCCCGGACAGGCGGTCTATGGCTACACCTTC; CDR3 protein: CASSTPGQAVYGYTF; J gene: TRBJ1-2; D gene: TRBD1; clone size: -; V gene: TRBV19
CDR3 DNA: TGTGCCAGTAGTATCCAGGGGAACACTGAAGCTTTCTTT; CDR3 protein: CASSIQGNTEAFF; J gene: TRBJ1-1; D gene: -; clone size: -; V gene: TRBV19
CDR3 DNA: TGTGCCAGCAGTCAGGGGACGGGGGGCCTTGGAGGCTACACCTTC; CDR3 protein: CASSQGTGGLGGYTF; J gene: TRBJ1-2; D gene: -; clone size: -; V gene: TRBV11-2
CDR3 DNA: TGTGCCAGCAGCTTGTGGGAAAACCGGGGAGGTACGCAGTATTTT; CDR3 protein: CASSLWENRGGTQYF; J gene: TRBJ2-3; D gene: -; clone size: -; V gene: TRBV11-3
CDR3 DNA: TGTGCCAGCACAGGGGGTCAAGCGGCTTCACCCCTCCACTTT; CDR3 protein: CASTGGQAASPLHF; J gene: TRBJ1-6; D gene: TRBD1; clone size: -; V gene: TRBV28
CDR3 DNA: TGTGCCAGCAGTTTAGGGGGACAGGGGTTTGGGGGCTCCTACGAGCAGTACTTC; CDR3 protein: CASSLGGQGFGGSYEQYF; J gene: TRBJ2-7; D gene: TRBD1; clone size: once; V gene: TRBV27
CDR3 DNA: TGTGCCAGCAGCGCCAGCGGACGTGGGGACAATGAGCAGTTCTTC; CDR3 protein: CASSASGRGDNEQFF; J gene: TRBJ2-1; D gene: -; clone size: -; V gene: TRBV5-8
CDR3 DNA: TGCGCCAGCAGCTTGGGGGCCAGTACATACGAGCAGTACTTC; CDR3 protein: CASSLGASTYEQYF; J gene: TRBJ2-7; D gene: -; clone size: -; V gene: TRBV5-1
CDR3 DNA: TGTGCCAGCAGCCTCCACCCCCGCACTAGCGGGAGGGACACAGATACGCAGTATTTT; CDR3 protein: CASSLHPRTSGRDTDTQYF; J gene: TRBJ2-3; D gene: TRBD2; clone size: -; V gene: TRBV7-9
CDR3 DNA: TGTGCCAGCAGTGGGGTCGGGGGCTACGAGCAGTACTTC; CDR3 protein: CASSGVGGYEQYF; J gene: TRBJ2-7; D gene: -; clone size: -; V gene: TRBV2
CDR3 DNA: TGTGCCAGCACCGGCGACAGGGCGTATGGCTACACCTTC; CDR3 protein: CASTGDRAYGYTF; J gene: TRBJ1-2; D gene: TRBD1; clone size: once; V gene: TRBV5-5
CDR3 DNA: TGCGCCAGCAGCTTGTTGGCAGGGGGCGATTATGGCTACACCTTC; CDR3 protein: CASSLLAGGDYGYTF; J gene: TRBJ1-2; D gene: TRBD1; clone size: -; V gene: TRBV5-1
CDR3 DNA: TGCGCCAGGAATGGACAGACTTCTGGGTCAGATACGCAGTATTTT; CDR3 protein: CARNGQTSGSDTQYF; J gene: TRBJ2-3; D gene: -; clone size: large; V gene: TRBV10-1
CDR3 DNA: TGCGCCAGCAGACCTCCGGAGAAGGTGAATTATAGCAATCAGCCCCAGCATTTT; CDR3 protein: CASRPPEKVNYSNQPQHF; J gene: TRBJ1-5; D gene: -; clone size: -; V gene: TRBV10-1
CDR3 DNA: TGTGCCAGCAGCTTCCGGACAGCCACCTACGAGCAGTACTTC; CDR3 protein: CASSFRTATYEQYF; J gene: TRBJ2-7; D gene: -; clone size: -; V gene: TRBV7-9
CDR3 DNA: TGTGCCAGCAGCCGGAGACTAGCGAGGAACACCGGGGAGCTGTTTTTT; CDR3 protein: CASSRRLARNTGELFF; J gene: TRBJ2-2; D gene: TRBD2; clone size: -; V gene: TRBV5-6
CDR3 DNA: TGTGCCAGCAGCCAAGCTTTAGCGGGGGGGCCCAATGAGCAGTTCTTC; CDR3 protein: CASSQALAGGPNEQFF; J gene: TRBJ2-1; D gene: TRBD2; clone size: -; V gene: TRBV4-2
CDR3 DNA: TGTGCCAGCAGCCCCAGGGGACAGCAGATGAACACTGAAGCTTTCTTT; CDR3 protein: CASSPRGQQMNTEAFF; J gene: TRBJ1-1; D gene: TRBD1; clone size: -; V gene: TRBV11-2
CDR3 DNA: TGTGCCAGCAGCTTTTCCATGGGATTCGGACTAGCGCCGTATTATACGCAGTATTTT; CDR3 protein: CASSFSMGFGLAPYYTQYF; J gene: TRBJ2-3; D gene: TRBD2; clone size: -; V gene: TRBV11-2
CDR3 DNA: TGTGCCGCGCGGTCCCAGGCGGGACTAGCTTCCAGCGTGACCCAGTACTTC; CDR3 protein: CAARSQAGLASSVTQYF; J gene: TRBJ2-5; D gene: TRBD2; clone size: -; V gene: TRBV5-8
CDR3 DNA: TGTGCCAGCAGCCTCTCCTACGAGCAGTACTTC; CDR3 protein: CASSLSYEQYF; J gene: TRBJ2-7; D gene: -; clone size: -; V gene: TRBV7-9
CDR3 DNA: TGTGCCCTCCGACAGGGAAGGAGGATGAACACTGAAGCTTTCTTT; CDR3 protein: CALRQGRRMNTEAFF; J gene: TRBJ1-1; D gene: TRBD1; clone size: -; V gene: TRBV6-1
CDR3 DNA: TGTGCCAGCAGCTTAGATGCCTCCCTCACTAGGGATACGCAGTATTTT; CDR3 protein: CASSLDASLTRDTQYF; J gene: TRBJ2-3; D gene: -; clone size: -; V gene: TRBV7-9
CDR3 DNA: TGTGCCAGCAGCTTAGCGGGAGCCTCGGATACGCAGTATTTT; CDR3 protein: CASSLAGASDTQYF; J gene: TRBJ2-3; D gene: -; clone size: -; V gene: TRBV7-2
CDR3 DNA: TGTGCCAGCGGAGGGACTAGTGGGGCCTACGAGCAGTACTTC; CDR3 protein: CASGGTSGAYEQYF; J gene: TRBJ2-7; D gene: TRBD2; clone size: -; V gene: TRBV27
CDR3 DNA: TGTGCCAGCAGCCAAGATTACGACTGGAACTCTGGAAACACCATATATTTT; CDR3 protein: CASSQDYDWNSGNTIYF; J gene: TRBJ1-3; D gene: -; clone size: -; V gene: TRBV14
CDR3 DNA: TGTGCCAGCAGTTTATCCAGGAAGGATCAGCCCCAGCATTTT; CDR3 protein: CASSLSRKDQPQHF; J gene: TRBJ1-5; D gene: -; clone size: -; V gene: TRBV27
CDR3 DNA: TGTGCCAGCAGTGCAATGCTAGCGGAGACCACAGATACGCAGTATTTT; CDR3 protein: CASSAMLAETTDTQYF; J gene: TRBJ2-3; D gene: TRBD2; clone size: -; V gene: TRBV6-1
CDR3 DNA: TGCAGCGTTGGAGCTAGCGGGAGCCCCCAAGAGACCCAGTACTTC; CDR3 protein: CSVGASGSPQETQYF; J gene: TRBJ2-5; D gene: TRBD2; clone size: once; V gene: TRBV29-1
CDR3 DNA: TGTGCCAGCAGCGTAGGGACAGGGGACACAGATACGCAGTATTTT; CDR3 protein: CASSVGTGDTDTQYF; J gene: TRBJ2-3; D gene: TRBD1; clone size: -; V gene: TRBV9
CDR3 DNA: TGCAGCGTTGATGGGGTAGCGGGCACAGATACGCAGTATTTT; CDR3 protein: CSVDGVAGTDTQYF; J gene: TRBJ2-3; D gene: -; clone size: -; V gene: TRBV29-1
CDR3 DNA: TGTGCCAGCAGCTTAGAGCCCGAAACCTTAGGCTACACCTTC; CDR3 protein: CASSLEPETLGYTF; J gene: TRBJ1-2; D gene: -; clone size: few; V gene: TRBV7-8
CDR3 DNA: TGTGCTAGTGGTAACCGGGACAGGGCGGTCGGGGAGACCCAGTACTTC; CDR3 protein: CASGNRDRAVGETQYF; J gene: TRBJ2-5; D gene: TRBD1; clone size: -; V gene: TRBV12-5
CDR3 DNA: TGTGCCAGCAGTGCCAGGACAGGGATGAACACCGGGGAGCTGTTTTTT; CDR3 protein: CASSARTGMNTGELFF; J gene: TRBJ2-2; D gene: TRBD1; clone size: -; V gene: TRBV6-1
CDR3 DNA: TGTGCCAGCTCACCTATAGTACAGGGAGCGAACACTGAAGCTTTCTTT; CDR3 protein: CASSPIVQGANTEAFF; J gene: TRBJ1-1; D gene: -; clone size: -; V gene: TRBV18
CDR3 DNA: TGTGCCAGCAGTTCCCCCGGGACAGGGAGGCGCAATGAGCAGTTCTTC; CDR3 protein: CASSSPGTGRRNEQFF; J gene: TRBJ2-1; D gene: TRBD1; clone size: -; V gene: TRBV28
CDR3 DNA: TGTGCCAGTAGACAGGGGGCGAGTCAGTACTTC; CDR3 protein: CASRQGASQYF; J gene: TRBJ2-4; D gene: TRBD1; clone size: -; V gene: TRBV6-5
CDR3 DNA: TGTGCCAGCAGTAAACAGGGGGGTCAGCCCCAGCATTTT; CDR3 protein: CASSKQGGQPQHF; J gene: TRBJ1-5; D gene: TRBD1; clone size: -; V gene: TRBV6-1
CDR3 DNA: TGTGCCAGCAGGGGACAGACTAATGAAAAACTGTTTTTT; CDR3 protein: CASRGQTNEKLFF; J gene: TRBJ1-4; D gene: TRBD1; clone size: -; V gene: TRBV2
CDR3 DNA: TGTGCCAGCAGTTCGAGCGGGAACTACGAGCAGTACTTC; CDR3 protein: CASSSSGNYEQYF; J gene: TRBJ2-7; D gene: TRBD2; clone size: -; V gene: TRBV6-1
CDR3 DNA: TGCGCCAGCAGCCAAGATGGAGGGACAGGGGGAAACACCATATATTTT; CDR3 protein: CASSQDGGTGGNTIYF; J gene: TRBJ1-3; D gene: TRBD1; clone size: -; V gene: TRBV4-1